This TCR beta chain was sequenced in a study of cytomegalovirus exposure and HLA in healthy donors. Background on the study: A preliminary data release comprised 91 million or so unique TCRs obtained from HLA-typed donors.

The PCR ran on 60 Vbeta and 13 Jbeta primers. TCRdb's copy holds only in-frame clones and misses some; the assay was immunoSEQ multiplex PCR. The repertoire holds some 120,000 clones, with approximately 84% as singletons. General study points: Rarity characterized most TCR sequences, yet some public TCRs appeared in many donors. HLA allele associations emerged for about 18,000 TCR beta sequences in a later analysis, at 0.05 false discovery rate. The HLA-A and HLA-B alleles of most subjects were reportedly predicted accurately from TCR beta sequences.

Remarks on this clone: The antigen remains unidentified.

This CDR3 spans 15 amino acids. In germline, CDR1 is SNHLY, CDR2 FYNNEI. J lost 0 bases, V lost 4 bases, and 3 bases had no gene match. This sequence was found in a man younger than 30 in good health and CMV-seropositive. The sequenced sample consisted of PBMCs. V gene TRBV2 combines with J gene TRBJ1-5, with 7 nucleotides matching TRBD1. CDR3 sequence reads: CASSGRQGSNQPQHF. CDR3 DNA sequence: TGTGCCAGCAGTGGACGACAGGGTAGCAATCAGCCCCAGCATTTT.